The rows below give T cell receptor beta chains drawn from one sample of a study of shared clonotypes between healthy human individuals. Sequencing was performed with immunoSEQ multiplex PCR; in TCRdb, only in-frame clones are kept and a portion is missing. The table shows roughly 2.1 million clones, with approximately 94% occurring only once. What was sequenced was naive CD8+ T cells from PBMCs. The receptors were gathered from a man in his late teens or twenties in good health. Some clones in this sample may be carry-over from other donors' samples. CDR3s include the opening cysteine and the closing phenylalanine or tryptophan. The order of the fields is V gene, clone size, D gene, J gene, CDR3 protein, CDR3 DNA. A D gene is named only where the DNA matches it firmly. Not every row has a clone size; where given, it reads once, few, many or a size class.

V gene: TRBV28; clone size: few; D gene: TRBD2; J gene: TRBJ2-7; CDR3 protein: CASSFGRESYEQYF; CDR3 DNA: TGTGCCAGCAGTTTTGGGCGGGAGTCCTACGAGCAGTACTTC
V gene: TRBV25-1; clone size: NA; D gene: NA; J gene: TRBJ1-2; CDR3 protein: CASSQKQGHYGYTF; CDR3 DNA: TGTGCCAGCAGCCAGAAACAGGGTCACTATGGCTACACCTTC
V gene: TRBV27; clone size: NA; D gene: NA; J gene: TRBJ1-2; CDR3 protein: CASSPYHRAQTTYGYTF; CDR3 DNA: TGTGCCAGCAGTCCTTATCACAGGGCTCAGACCACCTATGGCTACACCTTC
V gene: TRBV5-6; clone size: NA; D gene: NA; J gene: TRBJ2-2; CDR3 protein: CASSLGGGELFF; CDR3 DNA: TGTGCCAGCAGCCTGGGGGGCGGGGAGCTGTTTTTT
V gene: TRBV15; clone size: NA; D gene: NA; J gene: TRBJ2-3; CDR3 protein: CATSPRSTDTQYF; CDR3 DNA: TGTGCCACCAGCCCCCGAAGCACAGATACGCAGTATTTT
V gene: TRBV27; clone size: NA; D gene: NA; J gene: TRBJ2-3; CDR3 protein: CASRTRGITDTQYF; CDR3 DNA: TGTGCCAGCAGGACTCGGGGGATCACAGATACGCAGTATTTT
V gene: TRBV27; clone size: NA; D gene: TRBD2; J gene: TRBJ2-7; CDR3 protein: CASSSRGLAGLTYEQYF; CDR3 DNA: TGTGCCAGCAGCTCGAGGGGACTAGCGGGCCTAACCTACGAGCAGTACTTC
V gene: TRBV19; clone size: NA; D gene: TRBD1; J gene: TRBJ1-4; CDR3 protein: CASSISRGFATNEKLFF; CDR3 DNA: TGTGCCAGTAGTATTTCCAGGGGGTTCGCAACTAATGAAAAACTGTTTTTT
V gene: TRBV19; clone size: NA; D gene: TRBD1; J gene: TRBJ2-1; CDR3 protein: CASGQGALDNEQFF; CDR3 DNA: TGTGCCAGTGGACAGGGGGCGCTGGACAATGAGCAGTTCTTC
V gene: TRBV5-6; clone size: NA; D gene: NA; J gene: TRBJ2-1; CDR3 protein: CASSLVLELEQFF; CDR3 DNA: TGTGCCAGCAGCTTGGTCCTGGAATTAGAGCAGTTCTTC
V gene: TRBV27; clone size: NA; D gene: NA; J gene: TRBJ2-1; CDR3 protein: CASSTLWGGNEQFF; CDR3 DNA: TGTGCCAGCAGTACCCTTTGGGGCGGTAATGAGCAGTTCTTC
V gene: TRBV29-1; clone size: NA; D gene: NA; J gene: TRBJ2-2; CDR3 protein: CSVEDPGGGTGELFF; CDR3 DNA: TGCAGCGTTGAAGATCCAGGGGGAGGCACCGGGGAGCTGTTTTTT
V gene: TRBV19; clone size: few; D gene: TRBD1; J gene: TRBJ1-5; CDR3 protein: CASSGGQVYQPQHF; CDR3 DNA: TGTGCCAGTAGTGGAGGACAGGTTTATCAGCCCCAGCATTTT
V gene: TRBV29-1; clone size: NA; D gene: TRBD2; J gene: TRBJ2-7; CDR3 protein: CSVEETSDHEQYF; CDR3 DNA: TGCAGCGTTGAAGAGACTAGCGACCACGAGCAGTACTTC
V gene: TRBV7-2; clone size: NA; D gene: NA; J gene: TRBJ2-7; CDR3 protein: CASSLAPSGEQYF; CDR3 DNA: TGTGCCAGCAGCTTGGCTCCCTCGGGCGAGCAGTACTTC
V gene: TRBV4-1; clone size: NA; D gene: NA; J gene: TRBJ2-7; CDR3 protein: CASSRTIGLGPSYEQYF; CDR3 DNA: TGCGCCAGCAGCCGCACCATAGGCTTAGGTCCCTCCTACGAGCAGTACTTC
V gene: TRBV19; clone size: NA; D gene: NA; J gene: TRBJ1-4; CDR3 protein: CASRRQVLEEKLFF; CDR3 DNA: TGTGCCAGTAGAAGACAGGTCTTAGAGGAAAAACTGTTTTTT
V gene: TRBV4-2; clone size: NA; D gene: NA; J gene: TRBJ1-2; CDR3 protein: CASSQERGGYGYTF; CDR3 DNA: TGTGCCAGCAGCCAAGAACGGGGCGGCTATGGCTACACCTTC
V gene: TRBV11-2; clone size: NA; D gene: TRBD2; J gene: TRBJ2-1; CDR3 protein: CASSLGLSNSYNEQFF; CDR3 DNA: TGTGCCAGCAGCTTGGGACTATCAAACTCCTACAATGAGCAGTTCTTC
V gene: TRBV30; clone size: NA; D gene: TRBD1; J gene: TRBJ1-3; CDR3 protein: CAWRPQGVHIYF; CDR3 DNA: TGTGCCTGGAGGCCCCAGGGGGTCCACATATATTTT
V gene: TRBV6-5; clone size: NA; D gene: NA; J gene: TRBJ1-4; CDR3 protein: CASSRGGEDEKLFF; CDR3 DNA: TGTGCCAGCAGTCGCGGAGGAGAGGATGAAAAACTGTTTTTT
V gene: TRBV19; clone size: NA; D gene: NA; J gene: TRBJ2-3; CDR3 protein: CASSIDLEEGRTDTQYF; CDR3 DNA: TGTGCCAGTAGTATCGATCTCGAGGAGGGCCGGACAGATACGCAGTATTTT
V gene: TRBV4-3; clone size: NA; D gene: NA; J gene: TRBJ1-4; CDR3 protein: CASSQGSREKLFF; CDR3 DNA: TGCGCCAGCAGCCAAGGTTCACGAGAAAAACTGTTTTTT
V gene: TRBV28; clone size: NA; D gene: NA; J gene: TRBJ1-5; CDR3 protein: CASSFEIGDDYQPQHF; CDR3 DNA: TGTGCCAGCAGTTTTGAAATCGGGGACGACTATCAGCCCCAGCATTTT
V gene: TRBV6-5; clone size: NA; D gene: TRBD1; J gene: TRBJ1-2; CDR3 protein: CASRQPTGQDSGYTF; CDR3 DNA: TGTGCCAGCAGACAACCAACGGGACAGGACTCCGGCTACACCTTC
V gene: TRBV9; clone size: NA; D gene: NA; J gene: TRBJ2-5; CDR3 protein: CASSPRTKQETQYF; CDR3 DNA: TGTGCCAGCAGCCCGAGGACCAAACAAGAGACCCAGTACTTC
V gene: TRBV7-9; clone size: NA; D gene: NA; J gene: TRBJ2-5; CDR3 protein: CASSFGIGRETQYF; CDR3 DNA: TGTGCCAGCAGCTTTGGAATAGGGAGAGAGACCCAGTACTTC
V gene: TRBV27; clone size: NA; D gene: NA; J gene: TRBJ2-7; CDR3 protein: CASSYQHNYEQYF; CDR3 DNA: TGTGCCAGCAGTTACCAGCACAACTACGAGCAGTACTTC
V gene: TRBV9; clone size: few; D gene: TRBD1; J gene: TRBJ1-1; CDR3 protein: CASREGTDEAFF; CDR3 DNA: TGTGCCAGCAGAGAAGGGACAGATGAAGCTTTCTTT
V gene: TRBV28; clone size: NA; D gene: NA; J gene: TRBJ2-3; CDR3 protein: CASNIGGGRPDTQYF; CDR3 DNA: TGTGCCAGCAATATAGGGGGGGGGAGGCCAGATACGCAGTATTTT
V gene: TRBV27; clone size: NA; D gene: NA; J gene: TRBJ2-7; CDR3 protein: CASSLRNPREEQYF; CDR3 DNA: TGTGCCAGCAGTTTACGCAACCCAAGGGAGGAGCAGTACTTC
V gene: TRBV7-9; clone size: NA; D gene: NA; J gene: TRBJ2-7; CDR3 protein: CASSLSNPYEQYF; CDR3 DNA: TGTGCCAGCAGCTTGAGCAATCCCTACGAGCAGTACTTC
V gene: TRBV25-1; clone size: NA; D gene: TRBD1; J gene: TRBJ2-1; CDR3 protein: CASTGQGVLQDEQFF; CDR3 DNA: TGTGCCAGCACAGGACAGGGGGTCCTTCAGGATGAGCAGTTCTTC
V gene: TRBV7-6; clone size: NA; D gene: NA; J gene: TRBJ2-1; CDR3 protein: CASSFTRGSSYNEQFF; CDR3 DNA: TGTGCCAGCAGCTTTACACGCGGCAGCTCCTACAATGAGCAGTTCTTC
V gene: TRBV7-9; clone size: NA; D gene: NA; J gene: TRBJ2-1; CDR3 protein: CASSLAAQQFF; CDR3 DNA: TGTGCCAGCAGCTTAGCTGCCCAGCAGTTCTTC
V gene: TRBV7-9; clone size: NA; D gene: NA; J gene: TRBJ2-7; CDR3 protein: CASSFGDTPYEQYF; CDR3 DNA: TGTGCCAGCAGCTTTGGGGACACTCCCTACGAGCAGTACTTC
V gene: TRBV7-9; clone size: NA; D gene: NA; J gene: TRBJ2-1; CDR3 protein: CASTPPGLSYNEQFF; CDR3 DNA: TGTGCCAGCACCCCGCCCGGACTGTCCTACAATGAGCAGTTCTTC
V gene: TRBV13; clone size: NA; D gene: TRBD2; J gene: TRBJ2-7; CDR3 protein: CASSESGLAGGPYF; CDR3 DNA: TGTGCCAGCAGCGAATCGGGACTAGCGGGAGGGCCGTACTTC
V gene: TRBV11-2; clone size: NA; D gene: TRBD2; J gene: TRBJ2-2; CDR3 protein: CASSLEGLAGVGELFF; CDR3 DNA: TGTGCCAGCAGCTTAGAAGGACTAGCGGGAGTTGGGGAGCTGTTTTTT
V gene: TRBV27; clone size: NA; D gene: TRBD1; J gene: TRBJ1-1; CDR3 protein: CASSSGTGRMNTEAFF; CDR3 DNA: TGTGCCAGCAGTTCCGGGACAGGGAGGATGAACACTGAAGCTTTCTTT
V gene: TRBV10-1; clone size: NA; D gene: NA; J gene: TRBJ2-1; CDR3 protein: CASSLDSNNEQFF; CDR3 DNA: TGCGCCAGCAGTCTCGACTCCAACAATGAGCAGTTCTTC
V gene: TRBV2; clone size: NA; D gene: TRBD2; J gene: TRBJ2-3; CDR3 protein: CASRRPGLAGITDTQYF; CDR3 DNA: TGTGCCAGCCGACGTCCGGGACTAGCGGGAATCACAGATACGCAGTATTTT
V gene: TRBV9; clone size: NA; D gene: NA; J gene: TRBJ2-7; CDR3 protein: CASSKGRDSSHEQYF; CDR3 DNA: TGTGCCAGCAGCAAAGGGCGGGACTCCAGTCACGAGCAGTACTTC
V gene: TRBV7-9; clone size: NA; D gene: TRBD1; J gene: TRBJ1-2; CDR3 protein: CASSLVNRGNYGYTF; CDR3 DNA: TGTGCCAGCAGCTTAGTCAACAGGGGGAACTATGGCTACACCTTC
V gene: TRBV4-1; clone size: NA; D gene: NA; J gene: TRBJ2-7; CDR3 protein: CASSHLSGSTYEQYF; CDR3 DNA: TGCGCCAGCAGCCACCTTTCGGGTAGCACCTACGAGCAGTACTTC
V gene: TRBV6-6; clone size: NA; D gene: TRBD2; J gene: TRBJ2-7; CDR3 protein: CASSTGVTSGGYEQYF; CDR3 DNA: TGTGCCAGCAGCACCGGGGTGACTAGCGGGGGCTACGAGCAGTACTTC
V gene: TRBV14; clone size: few; D gene: NA; J gene: TRBJ2-7; CDR3 protein: CASSQELYEQYF; CDR3 DNA: TGTGCCAGCAGCCAAGAGTTGTACGAGCAGTACTTC